The T cell receptor (beta chain) under discussion was sequenced for a study of T cells in Graves' hyperthyroidism and ophthalmopathy. Broader study findings: Separating ophthalmopathy from stable hyperthyroidism was achieved by a 13 V-J model. Among thyroid clonotypes expanded above 0.001, most also appeared in blood.

Patients aged 18 to 65 had newly diagnosed hyperthyroidism of under 2 months' duration. About 10 ml fresh peripheral blood yielded the PBMCs. Researchers amplified the TCR beta CDR3 regions from RNA transcripts. The TCR CDR3 first-round RT-PCR relied on the HTBI primer set. TCRdb independently ran MiXCR on the multiplex PCR reads; one entry per CDR3 protein. This sample has about 690,000 distinct CDR3 sequences, with roughly 17% found just once. At least ten counts were recorded for this clonotype. What it binds is not known. CDR3 length: 13 amino acids. V lost 5 bases and J lost 4, with 10 bases in between. Germline CDR1 is SGHAT and CDR2 is FQNNGV.

Sequencing used blood. This chain joins TRBV11-2 and TRBJ2-3; D remains unclear. This sequence originates from a man aged 50 to 59 with Graves' hyperthyroidism. The CDR3: CASSPLVPDTQYF. As DNA, the CDR3 is TGTGCCAGCAGCCCGTTGGTCCCAGATACGCAGTATTTT.